Listed below are T cell receptor beta chains from one sample, sequenced in a study of T cells in Graves' hyperthyroidism and ophthalmopathy. TCRdb redid the calling of the multiplex PCR reads with MiXCR, one entry per CDR3 protein. There are approximately 700,000 distinct CDR3 sequences in the sample; 45% occur only once, and roughly 7.2% lies in the top ten. The sample was peripheral blood or thyroid tissue (not recorded which). These receptors all come from an adult man with Graves' disease, either hyperthyroidism or ophthalmopathy (not recorded which). Each CDR3 is given with its conserved first and last residue. D genes are given only for firm matches. Clone size appears in some rows only: once, few, many, or a class for an expanded clone.

d_gene	j_gene	v_gene	abundance	CDR3nt	CDR3aa
.	TRBJ1-2	TRBV2	.	TGTGCCAGCAGTGCGGGGCGAGACTATGGCTACACCTTC	CASSAGRDYGYTF
.	TRBJ1-5	TRBV5-6	.	TGTGCCAGCAGCTACCGGGACCGATTGCTTCAGCCCCAGCATTTT	CASSYRDRLLQPQHF
.	TRBJ1-1	TRBV18	few	TGTGCCAGCTCACCGAACAGTGTGAACACTGAAGCTTTCTTT	CASSPNSVNTEAFF
.	TRBJ1-2	TRBV5-1	few	TGCGCCAGCAGCCGCGGGGCGGCAGACGCTAACTATGGCTACACCTTC	CASSRGAADANYGYTF
.	TRBJ1-2	TRBV15	many	TGTGCCACCAGCAGAGCGCCCGGCGCTGGTGACTATGGCTACACCTTC	CATSRAPGAGDYGYTF
.	TRBJ1-1	TRBV5-1	few	TGTGCCAGCATCGTAGACAGCATGAACACTGAAGCTTTCTTT	CASIVDSMNTEAFF
TRBD2	TRBJ2-7	TRBV20-1	many	TGCAGTGCTCTTCGGGGGGACGAGCAGTACTTC	CSALRGDEQYF
TRBD1	TRBJ1-4	TRBV20-1	.	TGCAGTGCTAGAGATGCGTCAGGGGCGACAGGGGGTCTTTCAAAACTGTTTTTT	CSARDASGATGGLSKLFF
.	TRBJ1-6	TRBV7-8	.	TGTGCCAGCAGTGAATATGGGGGATCGCTATCACCCCTCCACTTT	CASSEYGGSLSPLHF
.	TRBJ1-2	TRBV7-9	few	TGTGCCAGCAGCCCCATACCCGACTATGGCTACACCTTC	CASSPIPDYGYTF
.	TRBJ1-6	TRBV24-1	many	TGTGCCACCAGTGATCCCGACAGGAGCAATTCACCCCTCCACTTT	CATSDPDRSNSPLHF
.	TRBJ2-7	TRBV7-8	.	TGTGCCAGCAGCCCATTCTCACCCCCTGAGGGCGAGCAGTACTTC	CASSPFSPPEGEQYF
.	TRBJ1-6	TRBV2	.	TGTGCCAGCAGTGAAGCCGGGGTGAGGTCACCCCTCCACTTT	CASSEAGVRSPLHF
.	TRBJ1-2	TRBV11-2	few	TGTGCCAGCAGCTTAGTAAGCACAGCTAACTATGGCTACACCTTC	CASSLVSTANYGYTF
TRBD1	TRBJ1-1	TRBV4-2	.	TGTGCCAGCAGCCAAGTGGGACAGGGGGCCACTGAAGCTTTCTTT	CASSQVGQGATEAFF
TRBD1	TRBJ1-1	TRBV20-1	.	TGCAGTGCTAAAGATTTGCACAGGGGGAACACTGAAGCTTTCTTT	CSAKDLHRGNTEAFF
.	TRBJ1-4	TRBV10-3	many	TGTGCCATCAGTGATCCGGGGGATGAAAAACTGTTTTTT	CAISDPGDEKLFF
.	TRBJ1-2	TRBV2	.	TGTGCCAGCAGTGAGCAGGGTGCCGGCTACACCTTC	CASSEQGAGYTF
.	TRBJ1-1	TRBV29-1	.	TGTGCCTGGAGACCTGACAGTTCTGAAGCTTTCTTT	CAWRPDSSEAFF
.	TRBJ1-2	TRBV29-1	.	TGCAGCACGAGAGGGGACTATGGCTACACCTTC	CSTRGDYGYTF
.	TRBJ1-4	TRBV15	many	TGTGCCACCAGCAGAGATCGGGTTGCAACTAATGAAAAACTGTTTTTT	CATSRDRVATNEKLFF
.	TRBJ1-2	TRBV2	few	TGTGCCAGCTCACCGGAGCGAGCGGACTATGGCTACACCTTC	CASSPERADYGYTF
.	TRBJ2-7	TRBV7-9	once	TGTGCCAGCAGCCCTAGCGATCCGTACTTC	CASSPSDPYF
.	TRBJ2-6	TRBV20-1	once	TGCAGTGCTAGAGCCACAGGGGCCAACGTCCTGACTTTC	CSARATGANVLTF
.	TRBJ1-2	TRBV24-1	once	TGTGCCACCAGTGATTCCGCCGGGGGCAGTAACTATGGCTACACCTTC	CATSDSAGGSNYGYTF
.	TRBJ1-6	TRBV7-8	.	TGCGCCAGCAGCTTGGCCATCGGGAATTCACCCCTCCACTTT	CASSLAIGNSPLHF
.	TRBJ1-1	TRBV2	many	TGTGCCAGCAGGGCTTTAGGGCAGGGTTTGCAGGCTTTCTTT	CASRALGQGLQAFF
.	TRBJ1-2	TRBV20-1	.	TGCAGTGCTAGAGATCCGCGGGGGGGCTACACCTTC	CSARDPRGGYTF
TRBD1	TRBJ2-5	TRBV6-5	.	TGTGCCAGCAGTAGGGACAGGGTAGTAGAAGAGACCCAGTACTTC	CASSRDRVVEETQYF
.	TRBJ1-5	TRBV9	once	.	CASSVGEGTVEHF
TRBD1	TRBJ1-1	TRBV7-3	.	TGTGCCAGCAGCTTTGAGGGAGGGGGCGAAGCTTTCTTT	CASSFEGGGEAFF
.	TRBJ2-5	TRBV6-5	many	TGTGCCAGCAGTTCCCCCAGGGGCGCCCAAGAGACCCAGTACTTC	CASSSPRGAQETQYF
TRBD1	TRBJ1-5	TRBV15	many	TGTGCCACCAGCAGCGAGGGGGCCATCAATCAGCCCCAGCATTTT	CATSSEGAINQPQHF
TRBD1	TRBJ1-5	TRBV2	.	TGTGCCACCAGTAAGGGACAGGCACACAATCAGCCCCAGCATTTT	CATSKGQAHNQPQHF
TRBD2	TRBJ2-7	TRBV5-8	few	TGTGCCAGCAGCCATGGACTAGCTTCCGAGCAGTACTTC	CASSHGLASEQYF
.	TRBJ1-5	TRBV2	.	TGTGCCAGCAGTGAAGGAGGGGACATTAGCAATCAGCCCCAGCATTTT	CASSEGGDISNQPQHF
TRBD1	TRBJ1-2	TRBV15	many	TGTGCCACCAGCAGAGAGGCAGGGGGCGATGGCTACACCTTC	CATSREAGGDGYTF
.	TRBJ2-7	TRBV25-1	many	TGTGCCAGTGGGGAGCTGGTCTCGGGGCAGTACTTC	CASGELVSGQYF
.	TRBJ1-6	TRBV25-1	once	TGTGCCAGCAGCCAAGCAGGGGCAGGGGTGAATTCACCCCTCCACTTT	CASSQAGAGVNSPLHF
.	TRBJ1-3	TRBV5-8	.	TGTGCCAGCAGCTTTGCGGGACGAGGAAACACCATATATTTT	CASSFAGRGNTIYF